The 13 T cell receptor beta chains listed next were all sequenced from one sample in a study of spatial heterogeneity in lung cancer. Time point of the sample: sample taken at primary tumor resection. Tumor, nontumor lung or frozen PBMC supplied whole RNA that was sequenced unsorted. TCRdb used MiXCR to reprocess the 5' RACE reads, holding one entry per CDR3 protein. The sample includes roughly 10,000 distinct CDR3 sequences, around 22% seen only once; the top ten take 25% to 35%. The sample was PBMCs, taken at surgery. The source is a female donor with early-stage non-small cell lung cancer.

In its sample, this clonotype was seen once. For the CDR3, the DNA is TGTGCCAGCAGCGCAACAGGGGGATTTGGCTACACCTTC. Amino acids: CASSATGGFGYTF. This chain joins TRBV9 and TRBJ1-2; TRBD1 aligns across 8 bases. This CDR3 spans 13 amino acids. V dropped 3 bases and J dropped 7; count of bases not matched to a gene: 5. Germline loops: CDR1 SGDLS, CDR2 YYNGEE.

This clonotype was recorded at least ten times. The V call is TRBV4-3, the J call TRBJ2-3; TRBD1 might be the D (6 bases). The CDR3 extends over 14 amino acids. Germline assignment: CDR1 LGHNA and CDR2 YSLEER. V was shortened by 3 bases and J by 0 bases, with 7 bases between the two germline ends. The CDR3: CASSQGASTDTQYF. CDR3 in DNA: TGCGCCAGCAGCCAGGGGGCTAGCACAGATACGCAGTATTTT.

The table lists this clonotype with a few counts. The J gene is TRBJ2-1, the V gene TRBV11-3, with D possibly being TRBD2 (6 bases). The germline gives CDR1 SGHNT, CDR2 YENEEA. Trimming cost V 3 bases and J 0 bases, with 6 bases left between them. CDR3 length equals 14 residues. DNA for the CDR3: TGTGCCAGCAGCTTTAGCGGCTCCTACAATGAGCAGTTCTTC. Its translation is CASSFSGSYNEQFF.

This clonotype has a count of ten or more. This chain's CDR3 is CASSLGWPSGRGAKNIQYF. The CDR3 DNA is TGTGCCAGCAGCTTAGGATGGCCTAGCGGGAGAGGGGCCAAAAACATTCAGTACTTC. V and J are TRBV7-2 and TRBJ2-4; TRBD2 agrees at 10 bases. CDR1 is SGHTA and CDR2 is FQGNSA in the germline V gene. V lost 1 base to trimming and J lost 1 base; unmatched junction nucleotides: 10. The CDR3 extends over 19 amino acids.

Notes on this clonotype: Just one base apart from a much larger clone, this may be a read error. The CDR3 spells CASSAGQGSDYTF. CDR3 sequence (DNA): TGTGCCAGCAGCGCGGGACAGGGCTCTGACTACACCTTC. The J gene is TRBJ1-2, the V gene TRBV7-9; 9 bases are a match to TRBD1. Per germline, CDR1 SEHNR and CDR2 FQNEAQ (reference sequence). J lost 10 bases, V lost 5 bases, and 8 bases had no gene match. This CDR3 spans 13 amino acids. Filled out from reference TRBV7-9 and TRBJ1-2, the complete variable domain reads DTGVSQNPRHKITKRGQNVTFRCDPISEHNRLYWYRQTLGQGPEFLTYFQNEAQLEKSRLLSDRFSAERPKGSFSTLEIQRTEQGDSAMYLCASSAGQGSDYTFGSGTRLTVV.

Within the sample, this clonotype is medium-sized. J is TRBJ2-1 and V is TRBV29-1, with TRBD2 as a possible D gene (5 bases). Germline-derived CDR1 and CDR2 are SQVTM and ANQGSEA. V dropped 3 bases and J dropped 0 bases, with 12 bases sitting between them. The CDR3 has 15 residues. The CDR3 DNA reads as TGCAGCGTTGACCGAGGGCCAAGCTCCTACAATGAGCAGTTCTTC. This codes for CSVDRGPSSYNEQFF.

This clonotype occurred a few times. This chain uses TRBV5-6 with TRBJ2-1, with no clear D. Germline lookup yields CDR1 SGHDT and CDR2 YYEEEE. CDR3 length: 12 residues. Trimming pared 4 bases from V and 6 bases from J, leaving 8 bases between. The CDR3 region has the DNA TGTGCCAGCAGCACCAAGGGCAATGAGCAGTTCTTC. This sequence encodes CASSTKGNEQFF. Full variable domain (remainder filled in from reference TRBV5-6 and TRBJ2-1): DAGVTQSPTHLIKTRGQQVTLRCSPKSGHDTVSWYQQALGQGPQFIFQYYEEEERQRGNFPDRFSGHQFPNYSSELNVNALLLGDSALYLCASSTKGNEQFFGPGTRLTVL.

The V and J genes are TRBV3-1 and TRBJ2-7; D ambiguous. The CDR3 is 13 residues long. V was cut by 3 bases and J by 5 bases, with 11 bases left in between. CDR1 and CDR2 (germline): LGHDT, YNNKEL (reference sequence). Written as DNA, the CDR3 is TGTGCCAGCAGCCACCCAGTAAGGGACGAGCAGTACTTC. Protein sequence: CASSHPVRDEQYF.

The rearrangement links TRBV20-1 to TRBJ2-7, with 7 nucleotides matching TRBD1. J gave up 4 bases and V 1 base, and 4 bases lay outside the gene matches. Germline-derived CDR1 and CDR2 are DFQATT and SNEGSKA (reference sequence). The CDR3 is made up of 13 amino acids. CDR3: CSARGDREYEQYF. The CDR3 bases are TGCAGTGCTAGAGGAGACAGGGAGTACGAGCAGTACTTC.

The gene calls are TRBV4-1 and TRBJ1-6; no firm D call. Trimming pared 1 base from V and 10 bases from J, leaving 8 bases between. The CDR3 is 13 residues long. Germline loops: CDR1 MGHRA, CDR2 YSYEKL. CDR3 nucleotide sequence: TGCGCCAGCAGCCAAGGAGCCAACTCACCCCTCCACTTT. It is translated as CASSQGANSPLHF.

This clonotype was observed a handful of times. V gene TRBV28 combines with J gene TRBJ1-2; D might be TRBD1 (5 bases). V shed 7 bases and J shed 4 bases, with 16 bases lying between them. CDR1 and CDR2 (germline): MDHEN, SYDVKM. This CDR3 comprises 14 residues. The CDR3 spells CASTDGLTVYGYTF. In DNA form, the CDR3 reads TGTGCCAGCACAGATGGCCTGACAGTCTATGGCTACACCTTC.

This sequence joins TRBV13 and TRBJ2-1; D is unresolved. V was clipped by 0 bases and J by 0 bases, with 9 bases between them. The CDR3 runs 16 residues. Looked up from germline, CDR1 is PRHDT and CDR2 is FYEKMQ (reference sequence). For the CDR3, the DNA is TGTGCCAGCAGCTTAGGGCGAGTCAGCTCCTACAATGAGCAGTTCTTC. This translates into CASSLGRVSSYNEQFF.

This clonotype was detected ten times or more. CDR3 in DNA: TGTGCCAGCAGCCGTTGGCCCCAAACTGGAGGGAATTCACCCCTCCACTTT. Protein sequence: CASSRWPQTGGNSPLHF. The V gene is TRBV6-2 or TRBV6-3, the J gene TRBJ1-6; D not resolved. Germline V gene sequence: CDR1 MNHEY, CDR2 SVGEGT. Trimming stripped 6 bases from V and 7 bases from J, with 22 bases between. The CDR3 contains 17 residues.